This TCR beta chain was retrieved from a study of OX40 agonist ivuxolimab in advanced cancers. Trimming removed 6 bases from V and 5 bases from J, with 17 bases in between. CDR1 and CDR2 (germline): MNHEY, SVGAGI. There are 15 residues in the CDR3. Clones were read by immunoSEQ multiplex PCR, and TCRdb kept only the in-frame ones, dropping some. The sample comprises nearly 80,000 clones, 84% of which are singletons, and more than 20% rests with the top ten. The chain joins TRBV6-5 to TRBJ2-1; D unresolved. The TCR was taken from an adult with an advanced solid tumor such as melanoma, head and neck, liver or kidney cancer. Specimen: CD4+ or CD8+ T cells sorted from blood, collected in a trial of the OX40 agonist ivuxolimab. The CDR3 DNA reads TGTGCCAGCAGCCCCTATAAGCCCCCGAACAATGAGCAGTTCTTC. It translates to CASSPYKPPNNEQFF.